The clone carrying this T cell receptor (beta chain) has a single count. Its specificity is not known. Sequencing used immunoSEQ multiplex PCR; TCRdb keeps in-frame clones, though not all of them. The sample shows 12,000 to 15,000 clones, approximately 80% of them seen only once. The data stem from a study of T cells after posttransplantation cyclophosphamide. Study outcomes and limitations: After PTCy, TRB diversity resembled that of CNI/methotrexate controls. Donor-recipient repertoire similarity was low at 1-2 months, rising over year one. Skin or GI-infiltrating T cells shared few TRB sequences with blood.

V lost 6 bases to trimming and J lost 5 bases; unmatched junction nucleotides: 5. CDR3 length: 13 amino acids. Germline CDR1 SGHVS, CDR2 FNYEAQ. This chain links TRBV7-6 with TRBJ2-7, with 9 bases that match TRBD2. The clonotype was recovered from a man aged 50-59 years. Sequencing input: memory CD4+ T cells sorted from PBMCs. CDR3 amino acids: CASRASGKDEQYF. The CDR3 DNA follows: TGTGCCAGCAGGGCTAGCGGGAAAGACGAGCAGTACTTC. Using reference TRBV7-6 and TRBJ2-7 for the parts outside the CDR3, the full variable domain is GAGVSQSPRYKVTKRGQDVALRCDPISGHVSLYWYRQALGQGPEFLTYFNYEAQQDKSGLPNDRFSAERPEGSISTLTIQRTEQRDSAMYRCASRASGKDEQYFGPGTRLTVT.